Included here is one TCR beta chain sequence, with context. This record comes from a study of T cell responses to AZD1222 COVID-19 vaccine. Background on the study: Whether given at about 4 or about 12 weeks, second doses were pooled.

This CDR3 has 13 amino acids. From germline, CDR1 is SGDLS and CDR2 YYNGEE. Trimming pared 4 bases from V and 1 base from J, leaving 8 bases between. Assay: immunoSEQ multiplex PCR; the TCRdb copy retains only in-frame clones and omits some. This sample carries about 100,000 clones, about 93% of them seen once, and the ten largest clones take 2% to 2.5%. This chain uses TRBV9 with TRBJ1-1; a weak D match, TRBD1 (6 bases). This clonotype was sampled from an adult in good health. The sequencing used peripheral blood, collected on day 0 of AZD1222 vaccination. This chain's CDR3 is CASSRTANTEAFF. DNA of the CDR3: TGTGCCAGCAGCCGGACAGCGAACACTGAAGCTTTCTTT.